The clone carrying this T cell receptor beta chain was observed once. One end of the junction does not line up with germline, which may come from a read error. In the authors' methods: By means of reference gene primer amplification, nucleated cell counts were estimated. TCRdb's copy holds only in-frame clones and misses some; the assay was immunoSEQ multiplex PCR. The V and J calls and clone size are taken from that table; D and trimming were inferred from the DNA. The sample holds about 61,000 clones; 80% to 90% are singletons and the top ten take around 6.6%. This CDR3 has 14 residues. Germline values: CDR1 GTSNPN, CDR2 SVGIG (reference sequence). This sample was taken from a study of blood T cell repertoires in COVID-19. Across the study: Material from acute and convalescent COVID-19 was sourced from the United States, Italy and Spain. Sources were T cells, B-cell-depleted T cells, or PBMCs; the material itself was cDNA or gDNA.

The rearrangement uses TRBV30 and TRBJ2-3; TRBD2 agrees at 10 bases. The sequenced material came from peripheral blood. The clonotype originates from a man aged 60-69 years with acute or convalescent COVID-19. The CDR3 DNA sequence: TGTGCCTGGAATCCGGGACTAGCGTCGTATACGCAGTGTTTT. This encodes CAWNPGLASYTQCF.